Listed below are T cell receptor beta chains from one sample, sequenced in a study of blood T cells in healthy people across ages. TCRdb reprocessed the 5' RACE reads via MiXCR and lists one record per CDR3 protein. Here the sample spans 800,000 to 1,300,000 distinct CDR3 sequences, less than 25% being singletons. This sample was shared with a second study, whose subject was T cells of mothers and their children.

Sequencing used blood. The receptors originated from a girl aged 2 to 10 in good health. CDR3s leave out the opening cysteine and the closing phenylalanine or tryptophan.

>TRBJ2-1|TRBV29-1
SVVNYNEQF
>TRBJ1-1|TRBV7-2
ASSMTDNTEAF
>TRBJ2-1|TRBV12-3/TRBV12-4
ASSLNSGGDEQF
>TRBJ1-1|TRBV15
ATSRVIGVGAF
>.|TRBV3-1
ASSQEVAGHEQY
>.|TRBV29-1
SQTINNEQF
>TRBJ2-3|TRBV20-1
SARDPRGGTDTQY
>TRBJ1-2|TRBV20-1
SAEGYGYT
>TRBJ2-3|TRBV20-1
SASGRDTDTQY
>TRBJ1-5|TRBV18
ASSLSGTGGGQPQH
>TRBJ2-1|TRBV15
ATSPTGPLLNEQF
>TRBJ2-3|TRBV7-2
ASSLLQITDTQY
>TRBJ2-7|TRBV20-1
SASRTGNEQY
>TRBJ2-5|TRBV29-1
SVNVQLSETQY
>TRBJ1-1|TRBV20-1
SAREGGEGNTEAF
>TRBJ2-5|TRBV27
ASTTLGEETQY
>TRBJ2-5|TRBV9
ASSVAQTVGGQETQY
>TRBJ1-2|TRBV28
ASRPRGAQGYT
>TRBJ2-3|TRBV25-1
ASNSGPPHSGTDTQY
>TRBJ2-3|TRBV29-1
SVARGDSSTDTQY
>TRBJ2-4|TRBV28
ASSFGGGPAKNIQY
>.|TRBV12-3/TRBV12-4
ASSLDRDLQETQY
>TRBJ2-1|TRBV20-1
SAFKAGGPRGDEQF
>TRBJ2-7|TRBV6-6
ASKVRDSSGEQY
>TRBJ2-7|TRBV5-1
ASSLSVTSYEQY
>TRBJ2-1|TRBV20-1
SQLAYNEQF